This T cell receptor (beta chain) was recovered during a study of identical twins. Whole-study findings and limits: Potential partial confounding of zero-insertion analyses by invariant MAIT and iNKT cells was noted.

Concerning this clonotype: Its antigen is still unknown.

CDR1 and CDR2 from the germline V gene are LNHDA and SQIVND (reference sequence). CDR3 length: 15 residues. V shed 9 bases and J 6 bases; nucleotides not matched to a gene: 13. TCRdb independently ran MiXCR on the 5' RACE reads; one entry per CDR3 protein. Here the sample spans 300,000 to 350,000 distinct CDR3 sequences, around 12% being singletons. Separately, the same data were catalogued under a study of yellow fever vaccine responses in identical twins.

Sequenced input: CD8+ T cells sorted from blood. This sequence originates from a woman younger than 35 in good health. The chain uses TRBV19 and TRBJ2-2; 7 nucleotides agree with TRBD1. The CDR3 DNA reads as TGTGCCAGCTGGGACCACGAGGGGGCCCCCGGGGAGCTGTTTTTT. Translation: CASWDHEGAPGELFF.